This T cell receptor beta chain was captured by sequencing in a study of tumor and adjacent non-tumor tissue in lung cancer. In the study overall: Patients were aged 31 to 76, approximately ten men and about five women, stage I to III. Around 4.5 million productive TCRbeta reads were obtained per sample on average. Findings of the study overall: Patients with more diverse tumor TCRs had worse survival. TCR diversity was significantly greater in tumor than normal lung tissue.

No cell sorting was done before RNA was extracted from the tissue. Distant lung tissue was collected more than 3 cm away from the tumor edge. Notes on this clonotype: Its specificity is not known.

The V end lost 1 base, the J end lost 8 bases, and 14 bases lay between the germline ends. Germline CDR1 is DFQATT and CDR2 is SNEGSKA (reference sequence). This CDR3 comprises 13 residues. TCRbeta libraries were built with three rounds of nested PCR, modified from ARM-PCR. Each CDR3 protein gets one entry after TCRdb re-called the multiplex PCR reads with MiXCR. The sample gives over 80,000 distinct CDR3 sequences, 75% to 85% of which show up once; roughly a fifth is in the top ten. This sequence joins TRBV20-1 and TRBJ1-1; possible D gene TRBD1, 5 bases. The sequenced material came from distant non-tumor lung tissue. The receptor was derived from a woman in her fifties or sixties with non-small cell lung cancer. The CDR3, as DNA: TGCAGTGCTAGAGGATGGTCGGACATCGAAGCTTTCTTT. This codes for CSARGWSDIEAFF.